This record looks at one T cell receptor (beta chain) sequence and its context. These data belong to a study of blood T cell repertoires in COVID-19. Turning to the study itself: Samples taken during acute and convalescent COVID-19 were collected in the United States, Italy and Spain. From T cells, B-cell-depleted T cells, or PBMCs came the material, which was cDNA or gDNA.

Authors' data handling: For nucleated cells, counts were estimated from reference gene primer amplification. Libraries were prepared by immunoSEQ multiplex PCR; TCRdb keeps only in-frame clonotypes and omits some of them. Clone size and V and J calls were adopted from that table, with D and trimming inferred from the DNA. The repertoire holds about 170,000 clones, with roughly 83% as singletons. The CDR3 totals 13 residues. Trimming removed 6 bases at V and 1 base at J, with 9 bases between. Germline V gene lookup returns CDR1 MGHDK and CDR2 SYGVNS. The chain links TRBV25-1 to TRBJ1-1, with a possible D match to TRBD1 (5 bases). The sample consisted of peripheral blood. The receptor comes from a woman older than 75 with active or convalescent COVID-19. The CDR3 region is CASSSTGNTEAFF. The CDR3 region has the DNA TGTGCCAGCAGCTCAACAGGGAACACTGAAGCTTTCTTT.